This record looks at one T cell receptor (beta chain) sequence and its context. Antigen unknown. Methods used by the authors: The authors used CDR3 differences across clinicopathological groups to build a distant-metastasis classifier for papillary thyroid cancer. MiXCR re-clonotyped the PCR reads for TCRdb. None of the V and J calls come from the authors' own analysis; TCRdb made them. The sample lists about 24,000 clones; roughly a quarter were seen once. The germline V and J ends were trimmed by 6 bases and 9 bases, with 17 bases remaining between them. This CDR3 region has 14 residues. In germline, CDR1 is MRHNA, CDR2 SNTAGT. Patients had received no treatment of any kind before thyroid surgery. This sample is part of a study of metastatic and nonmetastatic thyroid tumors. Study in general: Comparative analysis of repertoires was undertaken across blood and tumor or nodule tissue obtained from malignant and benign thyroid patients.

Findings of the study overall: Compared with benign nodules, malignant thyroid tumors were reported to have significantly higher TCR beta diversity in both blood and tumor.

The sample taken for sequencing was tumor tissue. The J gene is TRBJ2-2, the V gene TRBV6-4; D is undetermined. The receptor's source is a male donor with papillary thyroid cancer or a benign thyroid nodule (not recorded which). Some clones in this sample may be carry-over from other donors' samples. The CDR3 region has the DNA TGTGCCAGCAGCTCGCCCGCCGTGGGCTGGGAGCTGTTTTTT. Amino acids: CASSSPAVGWELFF.